The 21 T cell receptor beta chains below were found in one sample sequenced in a study of early T cells in non-severe SARS-CoV-2 infection. MiXCR was run by TCRdb on the 5' RACE reads, yielding one entry per CDR3 protein. The table records some 71,000 distinct CDR3 sequences, 9% to 10% of them present only once. Sequencing was performed on whole blood, taken at baseline. These receptors all stem from an adult who was a healthcare worker with PCR-confirmed SARS-CoV-2 infection or an uninfected control (not recorded which).

In its sample, this clonotype was seen many times. The chain joins TRBV20-1 to TRBJ2-7; D gene unclear. This CDR3 has 13 residues. The germline V gene encodes CDR1 DFQATT and CDR2 SNEGSKA (reference sequence). Trimming stripped 3 bases from V and 3 bases from J, with 12 bases between. The CDR3 bases are TGCAGTGCTAGCCGTGGGTCCGTCTACGAGCAGTACTTC. This sequence encodes CSASRGSVYEQYF.

V is TRBV18 and J is TRBJ2-5; unclear D gene. CDR1 KGHSH and CDR2 LQKENI come from the germline V gene. V was cut by 3 bases and J by 4 bases, with 9 bases left in between. This CDR3 contains 13 residues. CDR3 in amino acids: CASSPRPRETQYF. The DNA of the CDR3 is TGTGCCAGCTCACCCCGGCCCCGAGAGACCCAGTACTTC.

Ten or more counts support this clonotype. The chain combines TRBV7-2 with TRBJ2-5, with D uncertain. CDR1 is SGHTA and CDR2 is FQGNSA in the germline V gene. The CDR3 sequence is 11 residues long. The germline V and J ends were trimmed by 2 bases and 7 bases, with 5 bases remaining between them. The CDR3 DNA is TGTGCCAGCAGCTTACTTAGGACCCAGTACTTC. Its translation: CASSLLRTQYF.

In its sample, this clonotype was seen a few times. V and J are TRBV6-1 and TRBJ2-3; no clear D gene. This CDR3 has 14 amino acids. Between the trimmed V and J ends, which lost 8 bases and 2 bases, there was a span of 14 bases. Germline-derived CDR1 and CDR2 are MNHNS and SASEGT. CDR3 nucleotides: TGTGCCAGCGGAGTAGAACACCTCACAGATACGCAGTATTTT. Translation: CASGVEHLTDTQYF.

The chain links TRBV20-1 to TRBJ2-3; 8 positions agree with TRBD1. The V gene's germline CDR1 is DFQATT and CDR2 SNEGSKA (reference sequence). The V gene end was trimmed by 4 bases and the J gene end by 2 bases; junction bases not matched to a gene: 5. The CDR3 totals 14 residues. The CDR3 DNA is TGCAGTGCTACCTGGACAGGGTTCACAGATACGCAGTATTTT. It specifies CSATWTGFTDTQYF.

The table lists this clonotype with a few counts. The chain is built from TRBV25-1 and TRBJ2-3; 11 bases match TRBD2. Trimming cost V 5 bases and J 2 bases; bases outside gene matches: 12. This CDR3 is 18 amino acids long. The V gene's germline CDR1 is MGHDK and CDR2 SYGVNS. This chain's CDR3 is CASSNYGLAGPLTDTQYF. In DNA form, the CDR3 reads TGTGCCAGCAGTAACTACGGACTAGCGGGTCCCCTCACAGATACGCAGTATTTT.

This clonotype is labeled medium-sized. CDR3 in DNA: TGTGCCAGCAGCTTAGTTGTGAGCTCCTACAATGAGCAGTTCTTC. It is translated as CASSLVVSSYNEQFF. The chain couples TRBV7-2 to TRBJ2-1; D is unresolved. From germline, CDR1 is SGHTA and CDR2 FQGNSA. CDR3 size: 15 residues. The V end was cut by 1 base, the J end by 0 bases, with 7 bases between.

This clonotype was recorded at least ten times. The CDR3 protein is CASSPGLGSGELFF. CDR3 DNA sequence: TGTGCCAGCAGCCCAGGACTTGGGTCCGGGGAGCTGTTTTTT. The chain couples TRBV7-3 to TRBJ2-2; D is perhaps TRBD2 (5 bases). The CDR3 is made up of 14 amino acids. CDR1 and CDR2 (germline): SGHTA, FQGTGA. V gave up 5 bases and J gave up 6 bases, with 13 bases separating them. Full variable domain (outside the CDR3, taken from reference TRBV7-3 and TRBJ2-2): GAGVSQTPSNKVTEKGKYVELRCDPISGHTALYWYRQSLGQGPEFLIYFQGTGAADDSGLPNDRFFAVRPEGSVSTLKIQRTERGDSAVYLCASSPGLGSGELFFGEGSRLTVL.

In its sample, this clonotype was seen a few times. The chain is built from TRBV9 and TRBJ2-5, with 9 bases fitting TRBD1. The CDR3 spans 18 residues. Germline V gene lookup returns CDR1 SGDLS and CDR2 YYNGEE. Trimming cost V 3 bases and J 2 bases; bases outside gene matches: 14. The CDR3 spells CASSDPWDRESLQETQYF. The CDR3 nucleotides read TGTGCCAGCAGCGACCCCTGGGACAGGGAAAGTTTGCAAGAGACCCAGTACTTC.

In this sample, this clonotype turned up a few times. The V gene is TRBV10-3, the J gene TRBJ1-2; weak D call: TRBD1 (6 bases). V was trimmed by 5 bases and J by 8 bases, leaving 15 bases between them. In germline, CDR1 is ENHRY, CDR2 SYGVKD. This CDR3 is 13 amino acids long. The CDR3 protein is CAISTGYPRGYTF. The CDR3 DNA reads TGTGCCATCAGTACAGGGTACCCTCGAGGCTACACCTTC.

This chain links TRBV28 with TRBJ2-7; no clear D. Trimming shortened V by 5 bases and J by 7 bases, and 15 bases separated the two germline ends. CDR1 is MDHEN and CDR2 is SYDVKM in the germline V gene. The CDR3 has 13 amino acids. CDR3 loop: CASSERHPREQYF. The CDR3 bases are TGTGCCAGCAGTGAGCGACACCCTAGGGAGCAGTACTTC.

This clonotype occurred many times. The chain employs TRBV12-3 or TRBV12-4 and TRBJ1-6; no clear D gene. The length of the CDR3 is 14 residues. With 3 bases removed from V and 6 bases from J, the gap between germline ends came to 9 bases. CDR3 coding DNA: TGTGCCAGCAGTTTTAGCGTCCTTAATTCACCCCTCCACTTT. Its protein is CASSFSVLNSPLHF.

This clonotype has more than one count but fewer than ten. The chain is built from TRBV6-5 and TRBJ2-7; D unresolved. The V and J ends lost 6 bases and 0 bases respectively, with 6 bases between them. The CDR3 covers 12 residues. Germline V gene lookup returns CDR1 MNHEY and CDR2 SVGAGI. CDR3 in amino acids: CASSGNSYEQYF. CDR3 nucleotide sequence: TGTGCCAGCAGCGGCAACTCCTACGAGCAGTACTTC.

This sequence joins TRBV28 and TRBJ2-1; 13 nucleotides agree with TRBD2. Trimming removed 6 bases from V and 2 bases from J; junction bases left unmatched: 1. The CDR3 length is 15 residues. From germline, CDR1 is MDHEN and CDR2 SYDVKM. For the CDR3, the DNA is TGTGCCAGCAGGGGACTAGCGGGGACCTACAATGAGCAGTTCTTC. It codes for CASRGLAGTYNEQFF.

Only a few counts were recorded for this clonotype. The gene calls are TRBV28 and TRBJ2-7, with TRBD1 identical over 7 bases. Germline CDR1 MDHEN, CDR2 SYDVKM. V dropped 5 bases and J dropped 3; count of bases not matched to a gene: 7. The CDR3 covers 14 residues. The DNA of the CDR3 is TGTGCCAGCAGTCCGACGGGACAGAACTACGAGCAGTACTTC. As protein: CASSPTGQNYEQYF.

The V and J genes are TRBV7-9 and TRBJ2-3, with 8 bases matching TRBD2. In germline, CDR1 is SEHNR, CDR2 FQNEAQ (reference sequence). V lost 6 bases, J lost 0 bases, and 5 bases stayed unmatched. The CDR3 consists of 15 residues. As DNA, the CDR3 is TGTGCCAGCAGAGGACTAGCACCTAGCACAGATACGCAGTATTTT. Amino acids: CASRGLAPSTDTQYF.

V gene TRBV29-1 combines with J gene TRBJ2-7, with 10 positions matching TRBD2. With 6 bases clipped from V and 1 base from J, the junction kept 18 bases outside the gene matches. The CDR3 extends over 18 amino acids. Germline CDR1 and CDR2: SQVTM and ANQGSEA. The CDR3 region has the DNA TGCAGCGTCAAAGACCTAACTAGCGGGAAGGCCCTGTCCTACGAGCAGTACTTC. It codes for CSVKDLTSGKALSYEQYF.

This chain uses TRBV13 with TRBJ2-1, with D maybe TRBD2 (6 bases). V was shortened by 5 bases and J by 10 bases, with 18 bases between the two germline ends. Germline V gene sequence: CDR1 PRHDT, CDR2 FYEKMQ (reference sequence). This CDR3 region has 14 residues. The DNA of the CDR3 is TGTGCCAGCAGCGTCAGACTAGTGGGGTCCGAGCAGTTCTTC. Translation gives CASSVRLVGSEQFF.

V gene TRBV10-2 combines with J gene TRBJ2-1; D unclear. Germline CDR1 reads WSHSY; CDR2 reads SAAADI. V gave up 10 bases and J gave up 4 bases, with 11 bases separating them. This CDR3 contains 12 residues. CDR3 sequence: CATQEVYNEQFF. CDR3 coding DNA: TGCGCCACCCAAGAGGTGTACAATGAGCAGTTCTTC.

This clonotype has more than one count but fewer than ten. The CDR3 sequence: CASSEGPHTGELFF. CDR3 bases: TGTGCCAGCAGTGAGGGACCTCACACCGGGGAGCTGTTTTTT. The V and J genes are TRBV6-1 and TRBJ2-2; D possibly uses TRBD1 or TRBD2 (5 bases each). CDR3 size: 14 residues. Germline V gives CDR1 MNHNS, CDR2 SASEGT. With 3 bases removed from V and 3 bases from J, the gap between germline ends came to 8 bases.

Note on this clonotype: A much larger clone lies a single base off, so this may be a read error. The chain combines TRBV4-2 with TRBJ2-7, with D uncertain. Looked up from germline, CDR1 is LGHNA and CDR2 is YNFKEQ. The ends were cut back, 1 base at V and 9 bases at J, with 19 bases in the middle. This CDR3 spans 15 amino acids. CDR3 region: CASSQVAQVESGQYF. In DNA, the CDR3 is TGTGCCAGCAGCCAAGTCGCTCAGGTAGAATCCGGGCAGTACTTC.